Each of the 25 T cell receptor beta chains below was sequenced from the same sample in a study of blood T cells in healthy people across ages. A J-beta primer mix and a sample-barcoded 5' primer were used in a second PCR of roughly 6 to 11 cycles. TCRdb re-derived calls from the 5' RACE reads in MiXCR, one entry per CDR3 protein. In the table there are 1.5 million to 2 million distinct CDR3 sequences, roughly 30% of which are singletons. The sequenced sample was blood. These receptors came from a woman in her thirties in good health.

V usage is TRBV21-1 and J usage is TRBJ2-3; TRBD2 is taken as the D call from the table, unchecked against the DNA. TRBV21-1 is termed a pseudogene. The CDR3 runs 16 residues. The CDR3 loop is CASPIRPAPPADTQYF. CDR3 coding DNA: TGTGCCAGCCCGATCCGGCCGGCCCCTCCCGCAGATACGCAGTATTTT.

The chain recombines TRBV9 with TRBJ2-3; D unclear. The CDR3 is 13 amino acids. Germline assignment: CDR1 SGDLS and CDR2 YYNGEE. The V gene lost 4 bases and the J gene lost 4 bases, with 10 bases spanning the gap. CDR3 in DNA: TGTGCCAGCAGCAGACATTACGCAGATACGCAGTATTTT. Translating it yields CASSRHYADTQYF. The full variable domain, completed using reference TRBV9 and TRBJ2-3, is DSGVTQTPKHLITATGQRVTLRCSPRSGDLSVYWYQQSLDQGLQFLIQYYNGEERAKGNILERFSAQQFPDLHSELNLSSLELGDSALYFCASSRHYADTQYFGPGTRLTVL.

The CDR3 here is CASSLDSKPQHF. DNA for the CDR3: TGTGCCAGCAGCTTAGACAGCAAGCCCCAGCATTTT. The chain carries TRBV7-9 and TRBJ1-5; unclear D gene. Germline V gene sequence: CDR1 SEHNR, CDR2 FQNEAQ (reference sequence). CDR3 length: 12 residues. V dropped 1 base and J dropped 8 bases, with 6 bases sitting between them.

This chain joins TRBV5-5 and TRBJ2-7; TRBD2 is a possible D gene (5 bases). Germline V gives CDR1 SGHKS, CDR2 YYEKEE (reference sequence). Trimming shortened V by 1 base and J by 0 bases, and 14 bases separated the two germline ends. This CDR3 contains 16 residues. CDR3 in amino acids: CASSLTREPSSYEQYF. DNA for the CDR3: TGTGCCAGCAGCTTGACCCGGGAACCTAGCTCCTACGAGCAGTACTTC.

This clonotype was observed a few times. The chain links TRBV3-1 to TRBJ1-2; D uncertain. The CDR3 runs 14 residues. Germline CDR1 is LGHDT and CDR2 is YNNKEL (reference sequence). Trimming pared 0 bases from V and 6 bases from J, leaving 11 bases between. CDR3: CASSQDWTGDGYTF. Here the CDR3 DNA reads TGTGCCAGCAGCCAAGATTGGACCGGGGATGGCTACACCTTC.

This chain joins TRBV7-9 and TRBJ1-2; D remains unclear. The V end lost 1 base, the J end lost 8 bases, and 11 bases lay between the germline ends. The CDR3 is 13 amino acids. Germline CDR1 SEHNR, CDR2 FQNEAQ (reference sequence). CDR3 residues: CASSLESLIGYTF. The CDR3 DNA reads TGTGCCAGCAGCTTAGAAAGCTTGATAGGCTACACCTTC.

This clonotype showed up just once. The chain uses TRBV12-3 or TRBV12-4 and TRBJ2-3, with TRBD2 identical over 7 bases. The CDR3 has 16 amino acids. With 2 bases clipped from V and 0 bases from J, the junction kept 5 bases outside the gene matches. The CDR3 loop reads CASSLWRESSTDTQYF. The CDR3 DNA is TGTGCCAGCAGTTTATGGCGGGAGAGTAGCACAGATACGCAGTATTTT.

Concerning this clonotype: With a much larger clone just one base away, this may be a read error. This chain uses TRBV29-1 with TRBJ1-2, with unresolved D. There are 12 residues in the CDR3. Per the germline V gene, CDR1 is SQVTM and CDR2 is ANQGSEA. Written as DNA, the CDR3 is TGCAGCGGTGAAGCCGTCCGCTATGGCTACACCTTC. Translating gives CSGEAVRYGYTF.

Worth noting for this clonotype: A much bigger clone sits one base away, suggesting this may be a read error. V usage is TRBV11-2 and J usage is TRBJ2-4; unclear D gene. The DNA matches TRBJ2-7 better at its end, which makes the J call doubtful. Germline CDR1 SGHAT, CDR2 FQNNGV. This CDR3 spans 13 amino acids. DNA of the CDR3: TGTGCCAACAGTCGGCGGTGGGGATACGAGCAGTACTTC. This encodes CANSRRWGYEQYF.

Worth noting for this clonotype: Mismatch with germline at one junction end may stem from a read error. The rearrangement uses TRBV6-5 and TRBJ2-3; D is perhaps TRBD1 (5 bases). Germline loops: CDR1 MNHEY, CDR2 SVGAGI. CDR3 size: 14 residues. The CDR3 protein is CASSYGEGTGTQYF. DNA for the CDR3: TGTGCCAGCAGTTACGGCGAAGGAACAGGTACGCAGTATTTT.

Comments on this clonotype: Mismatch with germline at one junction end may stem from a read error. The chain links TRBV18 to TRBJ1-2; D is unresolved. CDR1 is KGHSH, CDR2 LQKENI, per germline. The CDR3 has 15 residues. CDR3 loop: CASSPFRTENYGCTF. CDR3 sequence (DNA): TGTGCCAGCTCACCGTTTCGGACGGAAAACTATGGCTGCACCTTC.

The V gene is TRBV7-9, the J gene TRBJ2-7; D gene unclear. The better agreement between TRBJ2-5 and the DNA end casts doubt on the J call. Germline V gene lookup returns CDR1 SEHNR and CDR2 FQNEAQ (reference sequence). The CDR3 runs 12 residues. CDR3 coding DNA: TGTGCCAGGGAACAGACCCAAGAGACCCAGTACTTC. It codes for CAREQTQETQYF.

In this sample, this clonotype turned up once. This chain links TRBV5-1 with TRBJ1-1, with D unresolved. Per the germline V gene, CDR1 is SGHRS and CDR2 is YFSETQ. V lost 5 bases to trimming and J lost 6 bases, with 11 bases between them. The CDR3 spans 12 residues. The CDR3 reads CASSYSGAEAFF. The CDR3 nucleotides read TGCGCCAGCAGTTATTCGGGAGCTGAAGCTTTCTTT. Variable domain in full (rest from reference TRBV5-1 and TRBJ1-1): KAGVTQTPRYLIKTRGQQVTLSCSPISGHRSVSWYQQTPGQGLQFLFEYFSETQRNKGNFPGRFSGRQFSNSRSEMNVSTLELGDSALYLCASSYSGAEAFFGQGTRLTVV.

This clonotype was recorded a few times. CDR3 bases: TGCAGTGCCCGGGCAGCACCGGGACAGGGACACTACAATGAGCAGTTCTTC. It is translated as CSARAAPGQGHYNEQFF. This chain links TRBV20-1 with TRBJ2-1, with 9 nucleotides matching TRBD1. The CDR3 consists of 17 residues. The V gene's germline CDR1 is DFQATT and CDR2 SNEGSKA (reference sequence). J was trimmed by 3 bases and V by 6 bases; bases with no gene match: 15.

This clonotype has a handful of counts. The gene calls are TRBV11-2 and TRBJ1-2; 7 bases line up with TRBD1. The CDR3 length is 15 residues. Trimming cost V 2 bases and J 8 bases; bases outside gene matches: 11. Germline CDR1 reads SGHAT; CDR2 reads FQNNGV. The CDR3 DNA is TGTGCCAGCAGCTTAACAGGACAGGCCCTCTTGGGCTACACCTTC. This translates into CASSLTGQALLGYTF.

This clonotype has only a few counts. The chain has TRBV10-3 and TRBJ1-2; TRBD1 aligns across 10 bases. The germline V gene encodes CDR1 ENHRY and CDR2 SYGVKD. The CDR3 spans 15 residues. J was trimmed by 2 bases and V by 3 bases; bases with no gene match: 3. The CDR3 DNA is TGTGCCATCAGTGACCCGGGACAGGGGAACTATGGCTACACCTTC. Its translation: CAISDPGQGNYGYTF.

The genes are TRBV12-3 or TRBV12-4 and TRBJ2-2; 10 bases align to TRBD1. The CDR3 extends over 16 amino acids. Germline trimming cut 5 bases from V and 9 bases from J; bases unmatched to any gene: 12. The CDR3 nucleotides read TGTGCCAGCAGTCTCAGGGGGACAGGGGCGAGGAGGGAGCTGTTTTTT. Its protein is CASSLRGTGARRELFF.

This sequence joins TRBV2 and TRBJ1-1, with TRBD1 as a possible D gene (6 bases). Per the germline V gene, CDR1 is SNHLY and CDR2 is FYNNEI. This CDR3 has 12 amino acids. V lost 7 bases to trimming and J lost 5 bases, with 11 bases between them. The CDR3 is CASIQGRTEAFF. CDR3 in DNA: TGTGCCAGCATCCAGGGGAGAACTGAAGCTTTCTTT.

V gene TRBV7-2 combines with J gene TRBJ1-4; no firm D call. Germline assignment: CDR1 SGHTA and CDR2 FQGNSA. Trimming removed 5 bases at V and 8 bases at J, with 12 bases between. The CDR3 has 13 residues. CDR3 nucleotides: TGTGCCAGCAGCGGAACAAGCAGGGAAAAACTGTTTTTT. Its translation: CASSGTSREKLFF.

This clonotype was counted many times. The chain has TRBV24-1 and TRBJ2-1, with D maybe TRBD2 (5 bases). The germline CDR1 and CDR2 sequences are KGHDR and SFDVKD. The length of the CDR3 is 16 residues. V lost 0 bases and J 7 bases, leaving 15 bases between the germline ends. Here the CDR3 reads CATSDLEPDYRNEQFF. CDR3 bases: TGTGCCACCAGTGATTTGGAGCCTGACTATCGAAATGAGCAGTTCTTC.

This clonotype was detected a few times. The genes are TRBV5-1 and TRBJ2-2; D tentatively fits TRBD1 or TRBD2 (5 bases each). Germline values: CDR1 SGHRS, CDR2 YFSETQ. The V and J ends lost 4 bases and 2 bases respectively, with 12 bases between them. The CDR3 spans 15 residues. The DNA of the CDR3 is TGCGCCAGCAGCAAGGGACGTCAAAACACCGGGGAGCTGTTTTTT. Protein: CASSKGRQNTGELFF.

In this sample, this clonotype turned up a few times. The rearrangement joins TRBV7-9 to TRBJ1-4; D is undetermined. Trimming took 6 bases from V and 8 from J, leaving 10 bases between them. Germline CDR1 reads SEHNR; CDR2 reads FQNEAQ (reference sequence). The CDR3 contains 12 residues. The CDR3, as DNA: TGTGCCAGCAGGAGTATCGGGGAAAAACTGTTTTTT. Translating gives CASRSIGEKLFF.

As regards this clonotype: With a much larger clone just one base away, this may be a read error. The rearrangement links TRBV10-3 to TRBJ2-5, with TRBD1 identical over 9 bases. Unmatched junction bases numbered 17, after V lost 7 bases and J lost 11 bases. The CDR3 spans 15 residues. The germline V gene encodes CDR1 ENHRY and CDR2 SYGVKD. The CDR3: CAIMPGQGGGNEQYF. CDR3 bases: TGTGCCATCATGCCGGGACAGGGAGGGGGCAATGAGCAGTACTTC.

The V and J genes are TRBV4-3 and TRBJ2-4, with D perhaps matching TRBD2 (7 bases). Germline CDR1 LGHNA, CDR2 YSLEER. CDR3 size: 16 residues. Trimming took 0 bases from V and 4 from J, leaving 13 bases between them. The CDR3 nucleotides read TGCGCCAGCAGCCAAGAAAGGGGGGGTTTTAAAAACATTCAGTACTTC. Its protein is CASSQERGGFKNIQYF.

This clonotype has more than one count but fewer than ten. The chain is built from TRBV2 and TRBJ2-1, with a tentative D call TRBD2 (5 bases). Germline V gives CDR1 SNHLY, CDR2 FYNNEI. The CDR3 sequence is 15 residues long. The ends were cut back, 3 bases at V and 6 bases at J, with 15 bases in the middle. This CDR3 is CASSDMAFRGNEQFF. CDR3 sequence (DNA): TGTGCCAGCAGTGACATGGCGTTTCGGGGCAATGAGCAGTTCTTC.